Below, 12 T cell receptor beta chains from the same sample are listed, as sequenced in a study of cytomegalovirus exposure and HLA in healthy donors. PCR primers comprised 60 Vbeta and 13 Jbeta primers. The method was immunoSEQ multiplex PCR; TCRdb's version includes in-frame clones alone and lacks a portion of them. In all, the sample yields some 110,000 clones. Sequencing was carried out using PBMCs. All receptors come from a man in his forties in good health and CMV-seropositive.

This rearrangement joins TRBV25-1 to TRBJ2-1; 11 positions match TRBD2. The CDR3 covers 13 residues. V lost 5 bases, J lost 13 bases, and 7 bases stayed unmatched. The germline gives CDR1 MGHDK, CDR2 SYGVNS. CDR3 coding DNA: TGTGCCAGCAGTAAGACTAGCGGGACTTTCCAGTTCTTC. Protein: CASSKTSGTFQFF.

The J gene is TRBJ1-1, the V gene TRBV27; 8 bases match TRBD1. Germline V gene sequence: CDR1 MNHEY, CDR2 SMNVEV (reference sequence). This CDR3 contains 14 residues. Unmatched junction bases numbered 4, after V lost 2 bases and J lost 5 bases. CDR3 sequence: CASSLQGAGTEAFF. The CDR3 nucleotides read TGTGCCAGCAGTTTACAGGGGGCCGGGACTGAAGCTTTCTTT.

This chain uses TRBV10-1 with TRBJ2-2; D perhaps matches TRBD2 (5 bases). The germline CDR1 and CDR2 sequences are WNHNN and SYGVQD (reference sequence). The V and J ends lost 0 bases and 5 bases respectively, with 13 bases between them. The CDR3 runs to 16 residues. Here the CDR3 reads CASSESSGPGTGELFF. CDR3 DNA sequence: TGCGCCAGCAGTGAGTCGTCGGGCCCGGGGACCGGGGAGCTGTTTTTT.

The CDR3 sequence: CASSLEWDTSSGANVLTF. The DNA for the CDR3 is TGTGCCAGCAGCTTAGAGTGGGACACCAGCTCTGGGGCCAACGTCCTGACTTTC. The chain carries TRBV13 and TRBJ2-6, with D possibly being TRBD1 (6 bases). This CDR3 has 18 amino acids. Trimming left V 1 base short and J 0 bases short, with 13 bases between. Germline V gives CDR1 PRHDT, CDR2 FYEKMQ (reference sequence).

J is TRBJ1-5 and V is TRBV10-2, with D unresolved. V was trimmed by 2 bases and J by 0 bases, leaving 5 bases between them. This CDR3 is built from 14 residues. Germline V gene lookup returns CDR1 WSHSY and CDR2 SAAADI. CDR3 amino acids: CASSEVSSNQPQHF. CDR3 DNA sequence: TGCGCCAGCAGTGAGGTCAGTAGCAATCAGCCCCAGCATTTT.

The chain has TRBV15 and TRBJ1-4; the D gene is possibly TRBD1 (5 bases). Per the germline V gene, CDR1 is LNHNV and CDR2 is YYDKDF (reference sequence). The CDR3 extends over 15 amino acids. V was cut by 3 bases and J by 6 bases, with 14 bases left in between. Here the CDR3 DNA reads TGTGCCACCAGCAGGGATAATGGGGCCGATGAAAAACTGTTTTTT. Amino acids: CATSRDNGADEKLFF.

This sequence joins TRBV27 and TRBJ2-5, with D possibly TRBD2 on 6 matching bases. There are 16 residues in the CDR3. CDR1 and CDR2 (germline): MNHEY, SMNVEV (reference sequence). Between the trimmed V and J ends, which lost 7 bases and 0 bases, there was a span of 18 bases. The CDR3 sequence: CASTPIGGEDQETQYF. In nucleotides, the CDR3 is TGTGCCAGCACCCCGATCGGGGGAGAAGACCAAGAGACCCAGTACTTC.

The genes are TRBV28 and TRBJ2-3; 9 bases line up with TRBD2. Trimming took 8 bases from V and 7 from J; bases not matched to a gene: 19. Germline lookup yields CDR1 MDHEN and CDR2 SYDVKM. The CDR3 extends over 17 amino acids. CDR3: CASLGPAGGRARYTQYF. CDR3 nucleotides: TGTGCCAGCTTGGGGCCAGCGGGAGGCCGGGCACGATATACGCAGTATTTT.

This chain connects TRBV13 to TRBJ1-4; TRBD1 matches at 7 bases. Germline loops: CDR1 PRHDT, CDR2 FYEKMQ (reference sequence). Trimming at V came to 4 bases and at J to 8 bases, leaving 7 bases not matched to a gene. CDR3 length equals 14 residues. The CDR3 reads CASSSGTVAEKLFF. CDR3 in DNA: TGTGCCAGCAGCTCTGGGACAGTGGCCGAAAAACTGTTTTTT.

The V gene is TRBV10-3, the J gene TRBJ2-7; D is ambiguous. Trimming stripped 1 base from V and 5 bases from J, with 24 bases between. The germline V gene has CDR1 ENHRY and CDR2 SYGVKD. This CDR3 is built from 18 residues. In DNA, the CDR3 is TGTGCCATCAGTGAGTTATTCCATGGTGAGTCCAGCCGGGACGAGCAGTACTTC. Encoded protein: CAISELFHGESSRDEQYF.

The rearrangement uses TRBV7-3 and TRBJ2-3; D possibly corresponds to TRBD2 (6 bases). Per the germline V gene, CDR1 is SGHTA and CDR2 is FQGTGA. The CDR3 has 16 residues. V was shortened by 5 bases and J by 6 bases, with 21 bases between the two germline ends. CDR3 sequence (DNA): TGTGCCAGCAGCGCGTTGGGTGGGACTTCCCTTGATACGCAGTATTTT. Translated: CASSALGGTSLDTQYF.

The chain has TRBV6-1 and TRBJ2-1; 8 nucleotides align to TRBD1. This CDR3 region has 13 residues. CDR1 is MNHNS, CDR2 SASEGT, per germline. V lost 9 bases, J lost 1 base, and 2 bases stayed unmatched. The CDR3 sequence is CASRTGSYNEQFF. In nucleotides, the CDR3 is TGTGCCAGTAGGACAGGGTCCTACAATGAGCAGTTCTTC.